This T cell receptor beta chain was captured in a study of Graves' ophthalmopathy and Graves' hyperthyroidism. This clonotype appeared many times. Its antigen remains unidentified. The germline V gene has CDR1 LNHDA and CDR2 SQIVND (reference sequence). The V gene lost 8 bases and the J gene lost 0 bases, with 14 bases spanning the gap. The CDR3 spans 15 residues. Diagnoses were established from clinical symptoms, serum thyroxine, TRAb, thyroid ultrasound and orbital computed tomography. Fresh peripheral blood (more than 9 ml) yielded the PBMCs. Findings and limits, study-wide: Also, most clonotypes expanded in the thyroid above 0.001 frequency appeared in blood. Progression of ophthalmopathy was predicted by the model with about 67% sensitivity and less than 85% specificity.

Scientists amplified the TCR beta CDR3 regions from RNA transcripts. HTBI primers were used in a first-round RT-PCR, which preceded a second-round multiplex PCR. TCRdb re-analysed the multiplex PCR reads in MiXCR, keeping a single row per CDR3 protein. The sample lists around 600,000 distinct CDR3 sequences, about 40% occurring once. This sequence originates from an adult man with Graves' ophthalmopathy. Sequencing used peripheral blood. The J gene is TRBJ1-5, the V gene TRBV19; D gene unclear. CDR3 nucleotides: TGTGCCAGTGGTCGCGGGCCACATAGCAATCAGCCCCAGCATTTT. Encoded protein: CASGRGPHSNQPQHF.